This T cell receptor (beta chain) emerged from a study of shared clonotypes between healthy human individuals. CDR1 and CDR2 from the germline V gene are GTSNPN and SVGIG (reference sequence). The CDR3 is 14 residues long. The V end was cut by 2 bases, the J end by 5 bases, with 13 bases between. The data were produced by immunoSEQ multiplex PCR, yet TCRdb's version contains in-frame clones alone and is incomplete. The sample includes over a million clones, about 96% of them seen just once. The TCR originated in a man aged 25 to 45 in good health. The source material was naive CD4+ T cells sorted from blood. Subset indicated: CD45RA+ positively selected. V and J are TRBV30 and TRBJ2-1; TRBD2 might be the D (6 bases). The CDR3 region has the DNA TGTGCCTGGAGTCTGGGCGGGACCCACAATGAGCAGTTCTTC. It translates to CAWSLGGTHNEQFF.